Below are 17 T cell receptor beta chains sequenced from a single sample in a study of blood T cell repertoires in COVID-19 (TCRdb year 2020). The protocol used for the library was the immunoSEQ multiplex PCR assay. In its TCRdb copy, this immuneACCESS table keeps in-frame sequences only and misses some clones. Where compared with another copy, unresolved V genes explain less than half of these, and the others have no known cause. Here the sample has roughly 200,000 clones; around 86% occur a single time. Approximately 7% of the sample belongs to the ten largest clones. The sequenced material came from peripheral blood. These receptor sequences come from a man aged 35 to 55 with acute or convalescent COVID-19.

V and J are TRBV6-2 or TRBV6-3 and TRBJ1-5, with 8 nucleotides matching TRBD1. The CDR3 is 17 residues long. CDR1 and CDR2 (germline): MNHEY, SVGEGT. Trimming took 5 bases from V and 1 from J; bases not matched to a gene: 10. CDR3 sequence: CASSPTSDRESNQPQHF. The DNA for the CDR3 is TGTGCCAGCAGTCCGACCTCGGACAGGGAGAGCAATCAGCCCCAGCATTTT.

This clone came up a few times. The rearrangement uses TRBV24-1 and TRBJ1-2; maybe TRBD1 (5 bases). Trimming stripped 0 bases from V and 7 bases from J, with 11 bases between. The CDR3 contains 14 residues. Per germline, CDR1 KGHDR and CDR2 SFDVKD. As DNA, the CDR3 is TGTGCCACCAGTGATTTGCCCGGGCAGGGTGGCTACACCTTC. It codes for CATSDLPGQGGYTF.

V and J are TRBV10-3 and TRBJ2-3; TRBD2 matches at 13 bases. The CDR3 contains 13 residues. Germline assignment: CDR1 ENHRY and CDR2 SYGVKD. The V and J ends lost 6 bases and 6 bases, in that order; junction bases with no gene match: 0. For the CDR3, the DNA is TGTGCCATCAGGGGACTAGCGGGGGATACGCAGTATTTT. Translation gives CAIRGLAGDTQYF.

The gene calls are TRBV2 and TRBJ2-7; the D gene is possibly TRBD2 (5 bases). CDR1 and CDR2 from the germline V gene are SNHLY and FYNNEI. Trimming left V 2 bases short and J 2 bases short, with 10 bases between. The CDR3 is made up of 14 amino acids. CDR3 coding DNA: TGTGCCAGCAGTGAACGAGGGCCAGCCTACGAGCAGTACTTC. Its protein is CASSERGPAYEQYF.

The V call is TRBV5-8, the J call TRBJ1-4; weak D call: TRBD1 (6 bases). V lost 5 bases and J lost 4, with 9 bases in between. CDR1 is SGHTS, CDR2 YDEGEE, per germline. The CDR3 is 13 residues long. CDR3 coding DNA: TGTGCCAGCAGTAGGGGGTTTAATGAAAAACTGTTTTTT. Translation: CASSRGFNEKLFF.

The V and J genes are TRBV27 and TRBJ2-1; weak D call: TRBD1 (6 bases). Trimming left V 6 bases short and J 12 bases short, with 21 bases between. Germline lookup yields CDR1 MNHEY and CDR2 SMNVEV (reference sequence). This CDR3 contains 14 residues. The CDR3 DNA sequence: TGTGCCAGCAGACCCGACGGGGCAAAAGGGGGGCAGTTCTTC. This encodes CASRPDGAKGGQFF.

This clone was seen a single time. The chain combines TRBV6-5 with TRBJ2-1, with D possibly being TRBD2 (5 bases). From germline, CDR1 is MNHEY and CDR2 SVGAGI. The CDR3 runs to 14 residues. Trimming pared 0 bases from V and 5 bases from J, leaving 8 bases between. The CDR3, as DNA: TGTGCCAGCAGTTACTCGAACGGGAACAATGAGCAGTTCTTC. It translates to CASSYSNGNNEQFF.

V usage is TRBV4-3 and J usage is TRBJ2-5, with a possible D match to TRBD2 (5 bases). Germline-derived CDR1 and CDR2 are LGHNA and YSLEER. The V end was cut by 4 bases, the J end by 1 base, with 16 bases between. CDR3 length: 16 residues. Here the CDR3 reads CASSRDHRGTQETQYF. In nucleotides, the CDR3 is TGCGCCAGCAGCCGAGACCACCGGGGTACCCAAGAGACCCAGTACTTC.

The CDR3 loop is CASSVTGSRIGYGYTF. DNA for the CDR3: TGTGCCAGCAGCGTGACAGGGTCGAGGATTGGGTATGGCTACACCTTC. This chain links TRBV5-8 with TRBJ1-2; TRBD1 matches 7 bases. There are 16 residues in the CDR3. V gave up 4 bases and J gave up 5 bases; unmatched junction bases: 14. Germline V gene sequence: CDR1 SGHTS, CDR2 YDEGEE.

This chain links TRBV5-4 with TRBJ2-5; TRBD2 aligns across 7 bases. The V and J ends lost 0 bases and 1 base, in that order; junction bases with no gene match: 0. Germline values: CDR1 SGHNT, CDR2 YYREEE (reference sequence). The CDR3 sequence is 14 residues long. CDR3 sequence: CASSLGLAQETQYF. The CDR3 DNA is TGTGCCAGCAGCTTGGGACTAGCCCAAGAGACCCAGTACTTC.

The chain has TRBV15 and TRBJ1-3, with D maybe TRBD1 (5 bases). V lost 3 bases and J lost 8, with 17 bases in between. CDR1 is LNHNV and CDR2 is YYDKDF in the germline V gene (reference sequence). CDR3 length equals 15 residues. CDR3 in amino acids: CATSRGGDHRYTIYF. CDR3 DNA: TGTGCCACCAGCAGGGGCGGGGACCACCGGTACACCATATATTTT.

V is TRBV27 and J is TRBJ2-1; 14 bases fit TRBD2. This CDR3 is built from 19 residues. The junction had 9 bases not matched to a gene; V was cut back by 2 bases and J by 3 bases. Germline CDR1 MNHEY, CDR2 SMNVEV (reference sequence). The CDR3 DNA reads as TGTGCCAGCAGTTTAAGGGGACTAGCGGGGGCCCCCATCTACAATGAGCAGTTCTTC. Translating gives CASSLRGLAGAPIYNEQFF.

The chain has TRBV29-1 and TRBJ2-3, with a possible D match to TRBD1 (6 bases). V gave up 7 bases and J gave up 2 bases, with 10 bases separating them. Germline CDR1 and CDR2: SQVTM and ANQGSEA. This CDR3 has 12 amino acids. The CDR3 coding sequence is TGCAGCGCCGAGGGGGACACAGATACGCAGTATTTT. Its translation: CSAEGDTDTQYF.

The chain uses TRBV3-1 (or the pseudogene TRBV3-2) and TRBJ1-3; 9 bases are a match to TRBD1. Trimming removed 1 base from V and 1 base from J; junction bases left unmatched: 8. Germline CDR1 and CDR2: LGHDT and YNNKEL (reference sequence). The CDR3 is 18 residues long. The CDR3 DNA follows: TGTGCCAGCAGCCAAGTTTTTGGGACAGGGTTTTCTGGAAACACCATATATTTT. It yields the protein CASSQVFGTGFSGNTIYF.

This clone showed up just once. The DNA of the CDR3 is TGTGCCAGCAGTCGACAGATTCAAGAGACCCAGTACTTC. Its translation: CASSRQIQETQYF. The rearrangement uses TRBV7-9 and TRBJ2-5; D may be TRBD1 (5 bases). Germline V lookup: CDR1 SEHNR, CDR2 FQNEAQ (reference sequence). This CDR3 spans 13 amino acids. Trimming cost V 6 bases and J 2 bases, with 10 bases left between them.

This clone was observed a single time. The gene calls are TRBV3-1 (or the pseudogene TRBV3-2) and TRBJ2-3, with 8 nucleotides matching TRBD2. The CDR3 consists of 16 residues. Germline V gives CDR1 LGHDT, CDR2 YNNKEL (reference sequence). Trimming cost V 1 base and J 0 bases; bases outside gene matches: 3. The chain's CDR3 is CASSQGASGSTDTQYF. CDR3 coding DNA: TGTGCCAGCAGCCAAGGGGCTAGCGGGAGCACAGATACGCAGTATTTT.

V is TRBV5-1 and J is TRBJ2-2; D might be TRBD1 (5 bases). The germline V gene encodes CDR1 SGHRS and CDR2 YFSETQ. The CDR3 has 15 residues. V was pared by 1 base and J by 0 bases, with 7 bases between. The CDR3 nucleotides are TGCGCCAGCAGCTTGCCGACAGCGAACACCGGGGAGCTGTTTTTT. Its protein is CASSLPTANTGELFF.